This T cell receptor beta chain was recovered during a study of identifying expanded T cells in peripheral blood. General study points: Technical replicates showed around 1.2 changed clones; two weeks around 15; four weeks 19.

Regarding this clone: The antigen is unknown.

This CDR3 has 13 residues. Looked up from germline, CDR1 is SGHTA and CDR2 is FQGNSA. Trimming left V 5 bases short and J 8 bases short, with 15 bases between. Clones were read by immunoSEQ multiplex PCR, and TCRdb kept only the in-frame ones, dropping some. Of approximately 58,000 clones listed, over 80% were seen once; the top ten hold over 15%. The source of this sequence is a person aged 18 to 75 in good health. What was sequenced was blood. The chain employs TRBV7-2 and TRBJ1-1; D possibly corresponds to TRBD1 (5 bases). The CDR3 region has the DNA TGTGCCAGCAGCCCTACGCGAGGGGTCGAAGCTTTCTTT. Translating it yields CASSPTRGVEAFF. Together with reference TRBV7-2 and TRBJ1-1, the CDR3 gives the full variable domain: GAGVSQSPSNKVTEKGKDVELRCDPISGHTALYWYRQSLGQGLEFLIYFQGNSAPDKSGLPSDRFSAERTGGSVSTLTIQRTQQEDSAVYLCASSPTRGVEAFFGQGTRLTVV.